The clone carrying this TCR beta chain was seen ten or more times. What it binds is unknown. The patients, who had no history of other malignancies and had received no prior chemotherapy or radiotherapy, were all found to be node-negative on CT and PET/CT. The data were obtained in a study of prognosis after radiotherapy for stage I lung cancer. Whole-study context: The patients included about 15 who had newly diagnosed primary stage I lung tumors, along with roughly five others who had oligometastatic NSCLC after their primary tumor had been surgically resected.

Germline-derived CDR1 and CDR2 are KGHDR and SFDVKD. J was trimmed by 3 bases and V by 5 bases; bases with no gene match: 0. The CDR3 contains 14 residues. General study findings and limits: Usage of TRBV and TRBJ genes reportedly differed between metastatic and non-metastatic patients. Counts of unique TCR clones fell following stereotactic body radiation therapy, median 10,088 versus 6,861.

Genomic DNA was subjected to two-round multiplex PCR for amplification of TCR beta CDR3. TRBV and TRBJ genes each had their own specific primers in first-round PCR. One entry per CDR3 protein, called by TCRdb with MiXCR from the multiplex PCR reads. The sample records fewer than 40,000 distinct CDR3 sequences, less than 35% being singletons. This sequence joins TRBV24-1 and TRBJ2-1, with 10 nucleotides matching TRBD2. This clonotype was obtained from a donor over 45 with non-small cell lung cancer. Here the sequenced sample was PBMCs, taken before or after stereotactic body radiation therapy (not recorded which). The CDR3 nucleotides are TGTGCCACCAGTGTAGCGGGAGGCTACAATGAGCAGTTCTTC. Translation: CATSVAGGYNEQFF.